These 13 T cell receptor beta chains share one sample of origin, sequenced in a study of vaccination and CD4 T cells after COVID-19. Sequencing of the DNA from cultured CD4+ T cells was carried out with the Oncomine TCR Beta short-read assay. TCRdb ran MiXCR on the PCR reads and lists one entry per CDR3 protein. The repertoire has 15,000 to 20,000 distinct CDR3 sequences, roughly 50% of them found once; the top ten carry roughly 6.7%. The sample's treatment: approximately 9-day PBMC culture with coronavirus spike peptide pools or control peptides (ViraFEST assay). These receptors are not linked to any known antigen. Material for sequencing was CD4+ T cells from blood, cultured in vitro. These TCRs come from a human donor who had recovered from COVID-19.

The chain recombines TRBV30 with TRBJ2-4, with D uncertain. Germline CDR1 and CDR2: GTSNPN and SVGIG (reference sequence). Deletions cut 0 bases from V and 12 bases from J, with 12 bases between. This CDR3 is built from 12 residues. CDR3 nucleotide sequence: TGTGCCTGGAGTGTAGAAGGGCTCTCTCAGTACTTC. Translating it yields CAWSVEGLSQYF.

The CDR3 DNA reads TGTGCCGCCCGGAGGGGCCTCGGCACCGGGGAGCTGTTTTTT. As protein: CAARRGLGTGELFF. The chain links TRBV6-2 or TRBV6-3 to TRBJ2-2; possibly TRBD2 for D (6 bases). The CDR3 sequence is 14 residues long. Germline CDR1 and CDR2: MNHEY and SVGEGT. Trimming removed 11 bases from V and 4 bases from J, with 17 bases in between.

This chain joins TRBV6-1 and TRBJ1-2, with D uncertain. Germline values: CDR1 MNHNS, CDR2 SASEGT. Deletions cut 6 bases from V and 8 bases from J, with 22 bases between. The CDR3 has 15 amino acids. The chain's CDR3 is CASSMGRAYGQGYTF. The DNA of the CDR3 is TGTGCCAGCAGCATGGGGAGGGCTTACGGCCAGGGCTACACCTTC.

The rearrangement uses TRBV6-1 and TRBJ2-1, with D possibly being TRBD1 or TRBD2 (7 bases each). Germline CDR1 MNHNS, CDR2 SASEGT. This CDR3 is 15 amino acids long. Trimming pared 8 bases from V and 7 bases from J, leaving 21 bases between. CDR3 DNA: TGTGCCAGCGGGAGGGGGCGCACACCGGGAAATGAGCAGTTCTTC. It specifies CASGRGRTPGNEQFF.

The CDR3 loop is CSAKGGAGYGYTF. The CDR3 DNA reads as TGCAGTGCTAAGGGAGGGGCAGGCTATGGCTACACCTTC. This chain connects TRBV20-1 to TRBJ1-2; TRBD1 is a possible D gene (5 bases). The germline V and J ends were trimmed by 4 bases and 4 bases, with 13 bases remaining between them. Germline V gives CDR1 DFQATT, CDR2 SNEGSKA (reference sequence). The CDR3 spans 13 residues.

CDR3 in amino acids: CASSPEGRGINEQYF. The CDR3 nucleotides read TGTGCCAGCAGTCCTGAGGGGCGGGGGATCAACGAGCAGTACTTC. The chain recombines TRBV28 with TRBJ2-7; 7 nucleotides align to TRBD2. This CDR3 contains 15 residues. The germline V gene has CDR1 MDHEN and CDR2 SYDVKM. After removal of 5 bases from V and 5 bases from J, the junction contained 12 bases not matched to a gene.

This chain links TRBV12-3 or TRBV12-4 with TRBJ2-7; 10 bases are a match to TRBD2. V lost 6 bases, J lost 4 bases, and 21 bases stayed unmatched. This CDR3 contains 19 residues. CDR3 coding DNA: TGTGCCAGCAGCCAGACTAGCGGGTACCCAGGGTCGGTGGGATACGAGCAGTACTTC. Amino acids: CASSQTSGYPGSVGYEQYF.

This clonotype has just a few counts. The chain is built from TRBV27 and TRBJ1-2, with D maybe TRBD1 (5 bases). This CDR3 has 15 residues. V lost 4 bases, J lost 8 bases, and 20 bases lay in between. Germline CDR1 is MNHEY and CDR2 is SMNVEV (reference sequence). CDR3 sequence reads: CASSSQGAGKEGYTF. CDR3 bases: TGTGCCAGCAGTTCCCAGGGAGCGGGGAAGGAAGGCTACACCTTC.

This clonotype appeared a single time. The V gene is TRBV24-1, the J gene TRBJ2-5; D may be TRBD1 or TRBD2 (5 bases each). Germline CDR1 and CDR2: KGHDR and SFDVKD. Trimming stripped 3 bases from V and 1 base from J, with 11 bases between. The CDR3 contains 15 residues. CDR3 protein: CATSDPGRPQETQYF. In DNA, the CDR3 is TGTGCCACCAGTGATCCGGGACGGCCCCAAGAGACCCAGTACTTC.

The chain couples TRBV3-1 to TRBJ1-1, with TRBD1 as a possible D gene (5 bases). V was shortened by 1 base and J by 11 bases, with 11 bases between the two germline ends. The CDR3 loop spans 12 amino acids. The germline V gene encodes CDR1 LGHDT and CDR2 YNNKEL (reference sequence). CDR3 sequence (DNA): TGTGCCAGCAGCCAAGGTTCAGGGTGGGCTTTCTTT. This encodes CASSQGSGWAFF.

The V and J genes are TRBV7-8 and TRBJ2-7, with D perhaps TRBD1 (6 bases). Germline V CDR1 and CDR2: SGHVS, FQNEAQ. With 8 bases removed from V and 3 bases from J, the gap between germline ends came to 20 bases. There are 15 residues in the CDR3. As DNA, the CDR3 is TGTGCCAGCTTGCCCTCCTCCTTGACAGGCTACGAGCAGTACTTC. It translates to CASLPSSLTGYEQYF. Full variable domain (outside the CDR3, taken from reference TRBV7-8 and TRBJ2-7): GAGVSQSPRYKVAKRGQDVALRCDPISGHVSLFWYQQALGQGPEFLTYFQNEAQLDKSGLPSDRFFAERPEGSVSTLKIQRTQQEDSAVYLCASLPSSLTGYEQYFGPGTRLTVT.

The chain links TRBV19 to TRBJ2-5; D uncertain. CDR1 is LNHDA, CDR2 SQIVND, per germline (reference sequence). CDR3 length equals 14 residues. V was clipped by 6 bases and J by 4 bases, with 15 bases between them. The CDR3 spells CASSPSDVVETQYF. As DNA, the CDR3 is TGTGCCAGTAGCCCGTCGGACGTCGTAGAGACCCAGTACTTC.

The rearrangement uses TRBV7-2 and TRBJ1-2; D is perhaps TRBD1 (6 bases). Trimming cost V 0 bases and J 0 bases, with 14 bases left between them. There are 17 residues in the CDR3. CDR1 and CDR2 (germline): SGHTA, FQGNSA. CDR3 nucleotide sequence: TGTGCCAGCAGCTTAGCGGGAACGCAGGGGACTAACTATGGCTACACCTTC. It specifies CASSLAGTQGTNYGYTF.